Following are 32 T cell receptor beta chains from one sample sequenced in a study of response to subunit inactivated influenza vaccine. Each CDR3 protein gets one entry after TCRdb re-called the RT-PCR reads with MiXCR. The repertoire has around 250,000 distinct CDR3 sequences, 12% of them found once; the top ten carry 7.5% to 10%. Material: non-naive T cells sorted from PBMCs, obtained roughly 15 days before vaccination. These receptors were collected from a man aged 50 or older who received an inactivated influenza vaccine.

V usage is TRBV12-3 or TRBV12-4 and J usage is TRBJ2-7; 9 bases line up with TRBD2. V lost 2 bases and J lost 4; bases outside the gene matches: 6. This CDR3 has 15 residues. CDR3 in DNA: TGTGCCAGCAGTTTATCCTCTAGCGGGGTATACGAGCAGTACTTC. This gives the protein CASSLSSSGVYEQYF.

This clonotype was seen at least ten times. V and J are TRBV6-2 or TRBV6-3 and TRBJ2-3; 14 bases fit TRBD2. CDR1 is MNHEY and CDR2 is SVGEGT in the germline V gene. V dropped 5 bases and J dropped 4; count of bases not matched to a gene: 8. The CDR3 consists of 17 residues. CDR3 protein: CASSRPGLAGEADTQYF. The CDR3 nucleotides are TGTGCCAGCAGTCGTCCGGGACTAGCGGGGGAGGCAGATACGCAGTATTTT.

The V gene is TRBV3-1, the J gene TRBJ2-5, with TRBD1 matching over 7 bases. Trimming took 4 bases from V and 0 from J; bases not matched to a gene: 8. The CDR3 loop spans 16 amino acids. The V gene's germline CDR1 is LGHDT and CDR2 YNNKEL (reference sequence). The chain's CDR3 is CASSLYRGGDQETQYF. The CDR3 bases are TGTGCCAGCAGCCTGTACCGAGGGGGCGACCAAGAGACCCAGTACTTC.

This clonotype was detected a few times. V gene TRBV6-2 or TRBV6-3 combines with J gene TRBJ2-3; D might be TRBD2 (7 bases). Germline assignment: CDR1 MNHEY and CDR2 SVGEGT. The V and J ends lost 6 bases and 4 bases respectively, with 14 bases between them. CDR3 size: 14 residues. CDR3 coding DNA: TGTGCCAGCAGCCCCGGAGGGGGGGCAGATACGCAGTATTTT. Its translation is CASSPGGGADTQYF.

This chain connects TRBV9 to TRBJ1-1; weak D call: TRBD1 (5 bases). CDR1 is SGDLS, CDR2 YYNGEE, per germline. V lost 4 bases and J 1 base, leaving 17 bases between the germline ends. This CDR3 is 16 amino acids long. The CDR3 DNA follows: TGTGCCAGCAGCCCAAGAGTGGGGAGGGGGAACACTGAAGCTTTCTTT. This translates into CASSPRVGRGNTEAFF.

This clonotype has at least ten counts. V usage is TRBV27 and J usage is TRBJ1-2, with 9 nucleotides matching TRBD1. The CDR3 consists of 14 residues. Germline V lookup: CDR1 MNHEY, CDR2 SMNVEV (reference sequence). Trimming removed 3 bases from V and 2 bases from J; junction bases left unmatched: 1. The CDR3 loop is CASSFGQGNYGYTF. DNA of the CDR3: TGTGCCAGCAGTTTCGGACAGGGGAACTATGGCTACACCTTC.

This clonotype came up many times. The chain employs TRBV2 and TRBJ2-6; 8 bases fit TRBD1. V dropped 6 bases and J dropped 0; count of bases not matched to a gene: 10. This CDR3 has 18 amino acids. Germline V gene data show CDR1 as SNHLY and CDR2 as FYNNEI. This chain's CDR3 is CASREPDRDPSGANVLTF. For the CDR3, the DNA is TGTGCCAGCAGGGAACCGGACAGGGACCCCTCTGGGGCCAACGTCCTGACTTTC. The complete variable domain, with remaining parts taken from reference TRBV2 and TRBJ2-6, reads EPEVTQTPSHQVTQMGQEVILRCVPISNHLYFYWYRQILGQKVEFLVSFYNNEISEKSEIFDDQFSVERPDGSNFTLKIRSTKLEDSAMYFCASREPDRDPSGANVLTFGAGSRLTVL.

The rearrangement joins TRBV20-1 to TRBJ1-2, with 9 bases lining up with TRBD1. CDR1 and CDR2 (germline): DFQATT, SNEGSKA (reference sequence). There are 14 residues in the CDR3. V trimming: 4 bases; J trimming: 2 bases; junction bases outside the gene matches: 5. The CDR3 coding sequence is TGCAGTGCTATTTCCGACAGGGGGAACTATGGCTACACCTTC. Translation: CSAISDRGNYGYTF.

This clonotype has a handful of counts. The chain has TRBV28 and TRBJ2-5, with 9 nucleotides matching TRBD1. Per the germline V gene, CDR1 is MDHEN and CDR2 is SYDVKM. CDR3 length: 15 residues. V trimming: 4 bases; J trimming: 4 bases; junction bases outside the gene matches: 7. This CDR3 is CASSSYDRGGETQYF. CDR3 coding DNA: TGTGCCAGCAGTTCATATGACAGGGGGGGAGAGACCCAGTACTTC. Supplemented by reference TRBV28 and TRBJ2-5, the full variable domain reads DVKVTQSSRYLVKRTGEKVFLECVQDMDHENMFWYRQDPGLGLRLIYFSYDVKMKEKGDIPEGYSVSREKKERFSLILESASTNQTSMYLCASSSYDRGGETQYFGPGTRLLVL.

J is TRBJ1-1 and V is TRBV12-3 or TRBV12-4; 7 nucleotides agree with TRBD1. J gave up 0 bases and V 6 bases, and 10 bases lay outside the gene matches. CDR3 length equals 16 residues. CDR3 bases: TGTGCCAGCAGCCCCTACAGGGGACCCATGAACACTGAAGCTTTCTTT. Translation: CASSPYRGPMNTEAFF.

This clonotype was picked up many times. This sequence joins TRBV29-1 and TRBJ1-1, with TRBD1 matching over 7 bases. Germline lookup yields CDR1 SQVTM and CDR2 ANQGSEA. V was clipped by 7 bases and J by 1 base; unmatched bases: 6. The CDR3 runs to 13 residues. CDR3 nucleotide sequence: TGCAGCGGCCTGACAGGGACGAACACTGAAGCTTTCTTT. The encoded protein is CSGLTGTNTEAFF.

This clonotype was recorded many times. The chain carries TRBV29-1 and TRBJ2-4; a weak D match, TRBD2 (6 bases). This CDR3 has 13 amino acids. The germline V gene has CDR1 SQVTM and CDR2 ANQGSEA. V lost 5 bases and J 0 bases, leaving 8 bases between the germline ends. In nucleotides, the CDR3 is TGCAGCGTTAGGGGACTAGCCAAAAACATTCAGTACTTC. Amino acid sequence: CSVRGLAKNIQYF.

With regard to this clonotype: One base away lies a much larger clone, so this may be a sequencing read error. The chain joins TRBV20-1 to TRBJ2-7, with TRBD2 identical over 12 bases. Germline CDR1 is DFQATT and CDR2 is SNEGSKA (reference sequence). The CDR3 is 17 residues long. CDR3 sequence (DNA): TGCTGTGCTAGCTCACTCCGGACTAGCGGGGTTGCCTACGAGCAGTACTTC. It yields the protein CCASSLRTSGVAYEQYF.

The chain uses TRBV2 and TRBJ1-2; 9 bases match TRBD1. The CDR3 is made up of 16 amino acids. Germline loops: CDR1 SNHLY, CDR2 FYNNEI. V gave up 4 bases and J gave up 1 base; unmatched junction bases: 7. The CDR3 DNA sequence: TGTGCCAGCAGTGCAACACAGGGGGCGCTTAACTATGGCTACACCTTC. It specifies CASSATQGALNYGYTF.

V is TRBV20-1 and J is TRBJ1-1; a possible D gene is TRBD1 (5 bases). V lost 6 bases, J lost 0 bases, and 11 bases lay in between. The CDR3 runs 13 residues. Germline V gene lookup returns CDR1 DFQATT and CDR2 SNEGSKA (reference sequence). CDR3 DNA: TGCAGTGCCCCGACAGACTTGAACACTGAAGCTTTCTTT. Protein: CSAPTDLNTEAFF.

The chain combines TRBV9 with TRBJ2-1; 10 positions match TRBD1. Germline V gene lookup returns CDR1 SGDLS and CDR2 YYNGEE. J was trimmed by 4 bases and V by 3 bases; bases with no gene match: 4. The CDR3 is 15 residues long. The CDR3 loop reads CASSAGTGVYNEQFF. The CDR3 DNA reads as TGTGCCAGCAGCGCCGGGACAGGGGTTTACAATGAGCAGTTCTTC.

This clonotype was counted a few times. This chain joins TRBV5-5 and TRBJ2-1; D is undetermined. V was clipped by 1 base and J by 1 base, with 9 bases between them. The CDR3 sequence is 15 residues long. CDR1 and CDR2 (germline): SGHKS, YYEKEE (reference sequence). This chain's CDR3 is CASSLNPRSYNEQFF. The CDR3, as DNA: TGTGCCAGCAGCTTGAATCCCCGATCCTACAATGAGCAGTTCTTC.

The DNA of the CDR3 is TGTGCCAGCAGCCAAGATCTACAGGGGGGCTACGAGCAGTACTTC. Translation: CASSQDLQGGYEQYF. The chain joins TRBV4-2 to TRBJ2-7; 8 positions match TRBD1. J lost 3 bases, V lost 0 bases, and 4 bases had no gene match. Germline CDR1 reads LGHNA; CDR2 reads YNFKEQ. The CDR3 extends over 15 amino acids.

The V and J genes are TRBV4-2 and TRBJ2-2; maybe TRBD2 (6 bases). The CDR3 loop spans 14 amino acids. Germline CDR1 is LGHNA and CDR2 is YNFKEQ. Trimming left V 8 bases short and J 1 base short, with 11 bases between. Here the CDR3 DNA reads TGTGCCAGCTCGGGGGAACTGAACACCGGGGAGCTGTTTTTT. Encoded protein: CASSGELNTGELFF.

The sample holds many counts of this clonotype. The gene calls are TRBV7-3 and TRBJ2-2; D is unresolved. The V and J ends lost 1 base and 0 bases respectively, with 6 bases between them. CDR3 length: 15 amino acids. CDR1 SGHTA and CDR2 FQGTGA come from the germline V gene. This chain's CDR3 is CASSLSTANTGELFF. The CDR3 DNA follows: TGTGCCAGCAGCTTAAGTACCGCGAACACCGGGGAGCTGTTTTTT.

V is TRBV27 and J is TRBJ2-7; 8 bases align to TRBD1. Germline-derived CDR1 and CDR2 are MNHEY and SMNVEV (reference sequence). The CDR3 runs 15 residues. With V trimmed by 6 bases and J by 0 bases, 7 bases remained unmatched. CDR3 region: CASRRTGGSSYEQYF. The CDR3, as DNA: TGTGCCAGCAGGCGAACAGGGGGTAGCTCCTACGAGCAGTACTTC.

This chain links TRBV7-6 with TRBJ1-1; a possible D gene is TRBD1 (6 bases). This CDR3 comprises 15 residues. Per germline, CDR1 SGHVS and CDR2 FNYEAQ. Trimming pared 2 bases from V and 6 bases from J, leaving 16 bases between. The CDR3 region has the DNA TGTGCCAGCAGCTTAAATGCACAGGGTTTTGCTGAAGCTTTCTTT. Its protein product is CASSLNAQGFAEAFF. Based on the CDR3 plus reference TRBV7-6 and TRBJ1-1, the full variable domain is GAGVSQSPRYKVTKRGQDVALRCDPISGHVSLYWYRQALGQGPEFLTYFNYEAQQDKSGLPNDRFSAERPEGSISTLTIQRTEQRDSAMYRCASSLNAQGFAEAFFGQGTRLTVV.

The J gene is TRBJ2-7, the V gene TRBV18; 7 nucleotides line up with TRBD2. Per the germline V gene, CDR1 is KGHSH and CDR2 is LQKENI. The V gene end was trimmed by 5 bases and the J gene end by 4 bases; junction bases not matched to a gene: 14. This CDR3 region has 16 residues. The CDR3 DNA reads as TGTGCCAGCTCATCGAGACCAGCGGGATTATCATACGAGCAGTACTTC. Protein sequence: CASSSRPAGLSYEQYF.

This clonotype was detected only a few times. J is TRBJ2-3 and V is TRBV5-1; no firm D call. This CDR3 is built from 13 residues. V was clipped by 0 bases and J by 2 bases, with 4 bases between them. CDR1 SGHRS and CDR2 YFSETQ come from the germline V gene. CDR3 region: CASSLDITDTQYF. The CDR3 nucleotides are TGCGCCAGCAGCTTGGATATCACAGATACGCAGTATTTT.

This chain connects TRBV7-2 to TRBJ1-1; 9 nucleotides match TRBD1. The ends lost 5 bases at V and 10 bases at J; junction bases unmatched: 5. CDR3 size: 12 residues. Germline V gene lookup returns CDR1 SGHTA and CDR2 FQGNSA. Here the CDR3 DNA reads TGTGCCAGCAGCGCCTACAGGGGGCCAGCTTTCTTT. It encodes CASSAYRGPAFF. The whole variable domain, filled in from reference TRBV7-2 and TRBJ1-1, reads GAGVSQSPSNKVTEKGKDVELRCDPISGHTALYWYRQSLGQGLEFLIYFQGNSAPDKSGLPSDRFSAERTGGSVSTLTIQRTQQEDSAVYLCASSAYRGPAFFGQGTRLTVV.

The CDR3, as DNA: TGTGCCAGCAGCCCCACAGGGGCGACGAACACCGGGGAGCTGTTTTTT. Translation gives CASSPTGATNTGELFF. The chain is built from TRBV5-5 and TRBJ2-2; 7 bases are a match to TRBD1. This CDR3 comprises 16 residues. Trimming at V came to 4 bases and at J to 0 bases, leaving 6 bases not matched to a gene. Germline V gene data show CDR1 as SGHKS and CDR2 as YYEKEE (reference sequence). Filled out from reference TRBV5-5 and TRBJ2-2, the complete variable domain reads DAGVTQSPTHLIKTRGQQVTLRCSPISGHKSVSWYQQVLGQGPQFIFQYYEKEERGRGNFPDRFSARQFPNYSSELNVNALLLGDSALYLCASSPTGATNTGELFFGEGSRLTVL.

There are many counts of this clonotype. The chain is built from TRBV11-2 and TRBJ1-2; D is ambiguous. The V end lost 3 bases, the J end lost 3 bases, and 14 bases lay between the germline ends. The CDR3 contains 15 residues. Looked up from germline, CDR1 is SGHAT and CDR2 is FQNNGV. The CDR3 reads CASSFSVSSHYGYTF. The CDR3 DNA sequence: TGTGCCAGCAGCTTCTCAGTGTCATCCCACTATGGCTACACCTTC.

J is TRBJ2-7 and V is TRBV4-1, with D possibly TRBD1 on 5 matching bases. V lost 5 bases, J lost 5 bases, and 19 bases lay in between. The CDR3 is made up of 15 amino acids. CDR1 is MGHRA and CDR2 is YSYEKL in the germline V gene. This CDR3 reads CASSATPREMDEQYF. The CDR3 coding sequence is TGCGCCAGCAGCGCCACCCCCAGGGAAATGGACGAGCAGTACTTC.

The rearrangement links TRBV7-3 to TRBJ1-3; 8 bases map to TRBD1. The ends lost 1 base at V and 1 base at J; junction bases unmatched: 15. The CDR3 extends over 20 amino acids. From germline, CDR1 is SGHTA and CDR2 FQGTGA. Here the CDR3 reads CASSLIGAGGAGPSGNTIYF. In DNA, the CDR3 is TGTGCCAGCAGCTTAATTGGGGCAGGGGGCGCGGGACCGTCTGGAAACACCATATATTTT. Filled out from reference TRBV7-3 and TRBJ1-3, the complete variable domain reads GAGVSQTPSNKVTEKGKYVELRCDPISGHTALYWYRQSLGQGPEFLIYFQGTGAADDSGLPNDRFFAVRPEGSVSTLKIQRTERGDSAVYLCASSLIGAGGAGPSGNTIYFGEGSWLTVV.

This clonotype was counted many times. The chain joins TRBV12-3 or TRBV12-4 to TRBJ1-1, with a tentative D call TRBD1 (6 bases). V lost 2 bases, J lost 0 bases, and 10 bases lay in between. The length of the CDR3 is 15 residues. The DNA of the CDR3 is TGTGCCAGCAGTTTAAGGGGGGGCATGAACACTGAAGCTTTCTTT. Amino acids: CASSLRGGMNTEAFF.

This clonotype was detected only a few times. This chain links TRBV28 with TRBJ2-2; tentative D call: TRBD1 (6 bases). This CDR3 contains 20 residues. Trimming shortened V by 5 bases and J by 1 base, and 26 bases separated the two germline ends. Germline CDR1 is MDHEN and CDR2 is SYDVKM. CDR3 in amino acids: CASSPQPLTRPGQNTGELFF. In nucleotides, the CDR3 is TGTGCCAGCAGTCCACAGCCCCTAACCAGACCGGGACAGAACACCGGGGAGCTGTTTTTT. Looking up the rest from reference TRBV28 and TRBJ2-2 gives the full variable domain: DVKVTQSSRYLVKRTGEKVFLECVQDMDHENMFWYRQDPGLGLRLIYFSYDVKMKEKGDIPEGYSVSREKKERFSLILESASTNQTSMYLCASSPQPLTRPGQNTGELFFGEGSRLTVL.

V usage is TRBV10-1 and J usage is TRBJ2-7; D may correspond to TRBD1 or TRBD2 (6 bases each). Trimming removed 4 bases at V and 6 bases at J, with 16 bases between. The germline CDR1 and CDR2 sequences are WNHNN and SYGVQD (reference sequence). The CDR3 extends over 14 amino acids. The CDR3 bases are TGCGCCAGCAGTGGGATAGGGGGGTCCGGCGAGCAGTACTTC. It translates to CASSGIGGSGEQYF.